This T cell receptor beta chain was recovered during a study of cytomegalovirus exposure and HLA in healthy donors. Turning to the study itself: Earlier, approximately 110 million unique TCR beta sequences were recovered from about 200 million T cells by an analysis. Whole-study findings and limits: Analyses of presence and absence presupposed an approximately uniform sequencing depth across donors.

Researchers ran the PCR with 60 Vbeta and 13 Jbeta primers. This table comes from immunoSEQ multiplex PCR, and its TCRdb copy is limited to in-frame clones, with some not included. The data show 200,000 to 250,000 clones, more than 65% seen once. On this clone itself: Its antigen is not known. At one end, the junction sequence differs from germline, possibly due to a read error.

Germline-derived CDR1 and CDR2 are SEHNR and FQNEAQ (reference sequence). The CDR3 loop spans 19 amino acids. Every donor was a healthy person donating bone marrow. Sequencing input: PBMCs. The sequence was collected from a woman in her twenties or thirties in good health and CMV-seronegative. The rearrangement uses TRBV7-9 and TRBJ2-7; possible D gene TRBD2, 7 bases. CDR3 region: CPSSHKGGERSGEISEQYF. In nucleotides, the CDR3 is TGTCCCAGCAGCCATAAAGGGGGGGAGAGGTCCGGGGAGATCTCCGAGCAGTACTTC.